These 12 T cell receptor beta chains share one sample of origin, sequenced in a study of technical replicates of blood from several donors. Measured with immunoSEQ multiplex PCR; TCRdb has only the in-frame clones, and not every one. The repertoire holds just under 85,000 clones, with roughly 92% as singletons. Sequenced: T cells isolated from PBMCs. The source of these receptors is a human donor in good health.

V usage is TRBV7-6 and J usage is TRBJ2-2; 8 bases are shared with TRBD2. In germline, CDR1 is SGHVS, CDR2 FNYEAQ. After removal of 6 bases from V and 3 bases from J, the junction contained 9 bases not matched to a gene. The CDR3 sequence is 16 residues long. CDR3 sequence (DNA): TGTGCCAGCAGTCTAGTCCCGGGGGGGGACACCGGGGAGCTGTTTTTT. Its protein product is CASSLVPGGDTGELFF.

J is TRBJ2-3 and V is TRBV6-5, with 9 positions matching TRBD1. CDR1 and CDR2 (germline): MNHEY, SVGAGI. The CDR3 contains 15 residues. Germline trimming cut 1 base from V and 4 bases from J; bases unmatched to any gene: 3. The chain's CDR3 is CASSYWTGESDTQYF. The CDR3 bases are TGTGCCAGCAGTTACTGGACAGGGGAATCAGATACGCAGTATTTT.

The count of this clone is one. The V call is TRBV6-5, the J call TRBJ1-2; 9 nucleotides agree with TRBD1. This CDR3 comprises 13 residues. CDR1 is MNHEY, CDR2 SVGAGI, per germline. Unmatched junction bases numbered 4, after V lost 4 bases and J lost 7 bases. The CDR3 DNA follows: TGTGCCAGCAGTTGGGACAGGGCAGGTGGCTACACCTTC. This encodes CASSWDRAGGYTF.

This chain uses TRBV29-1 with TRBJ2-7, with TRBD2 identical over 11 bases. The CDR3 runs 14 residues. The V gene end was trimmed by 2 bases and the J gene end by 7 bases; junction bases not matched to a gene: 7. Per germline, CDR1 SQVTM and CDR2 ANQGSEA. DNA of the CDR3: TGCAGCGTTGAAACTAGCGGGAGAGGGGGGGAGCAGTACTTC. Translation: CSVETSGRGGEQYF.

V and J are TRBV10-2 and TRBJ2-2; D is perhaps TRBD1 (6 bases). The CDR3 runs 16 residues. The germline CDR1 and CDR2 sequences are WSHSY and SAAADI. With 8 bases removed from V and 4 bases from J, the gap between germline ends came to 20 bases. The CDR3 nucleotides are TGCGCCAGCTGGGGTGAGCCAGGGGCAAGCACCGGGGAGCTGTTTTTT. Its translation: CASWGEPGASTGELFF.

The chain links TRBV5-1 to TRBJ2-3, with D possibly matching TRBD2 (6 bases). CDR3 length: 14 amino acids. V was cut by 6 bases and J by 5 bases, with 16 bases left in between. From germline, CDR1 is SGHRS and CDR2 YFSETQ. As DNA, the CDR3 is TGCGCCAGCATGGTGCGGGGAGTCCGAGATACGCAGTATTTT. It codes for CASMVRGVRDTQYF. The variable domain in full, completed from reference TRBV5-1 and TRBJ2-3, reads KAGVTQTPRYLIKTRGQQVTLSCSPISGHRSVSWYQQTPGQGLQFLFEYFSETQRNKGNFPGRFSGRQFSNSRSEMNVSTLELGDSALYLCASMVRGVRDTQYFGPGTRLTVL.

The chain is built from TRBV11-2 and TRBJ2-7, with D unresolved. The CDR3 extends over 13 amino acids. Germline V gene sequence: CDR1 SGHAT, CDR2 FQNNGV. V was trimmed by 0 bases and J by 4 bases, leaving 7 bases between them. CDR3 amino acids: CASSLESSYEQYF. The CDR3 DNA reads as TGTGCCAGCAGCTTAGAGAGTTCTTACGAGCAGTACTTC.

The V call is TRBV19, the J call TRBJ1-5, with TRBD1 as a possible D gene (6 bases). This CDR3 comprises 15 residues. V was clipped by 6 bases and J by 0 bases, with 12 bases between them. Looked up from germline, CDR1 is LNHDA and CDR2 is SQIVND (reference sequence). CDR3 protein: CASSPDRFSNQPQHF. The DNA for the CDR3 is TGTGCCAGTAGCCCTGACAGGTTTAGCAATCAGCCCCAGCATTTT.

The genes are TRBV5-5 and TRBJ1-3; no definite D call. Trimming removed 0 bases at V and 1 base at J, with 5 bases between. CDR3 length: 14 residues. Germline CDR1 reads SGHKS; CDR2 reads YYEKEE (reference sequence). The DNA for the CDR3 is TGTGCCAGCAGCTTGGGAGGGTCTGGAAACACCATATATTTT. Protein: CASSLGGSGNTIYF.

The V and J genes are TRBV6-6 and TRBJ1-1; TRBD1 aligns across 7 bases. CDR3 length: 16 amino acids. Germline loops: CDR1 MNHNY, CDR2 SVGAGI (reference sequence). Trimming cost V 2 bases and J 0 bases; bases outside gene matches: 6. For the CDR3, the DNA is TGTGCCAGCAGTTACGGGACAGCTAGCATGAACACTGAAGCTTTCTTT. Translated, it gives CASSYGTASMNTEAFF.

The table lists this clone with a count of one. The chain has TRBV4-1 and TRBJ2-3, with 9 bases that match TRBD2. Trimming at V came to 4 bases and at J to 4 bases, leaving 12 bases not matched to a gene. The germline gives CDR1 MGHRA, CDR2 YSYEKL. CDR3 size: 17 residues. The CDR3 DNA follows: TGCGCCAGCAGCCCCGTCGCTAGCGGGACCTACCCAGATACGCAGTATTTT. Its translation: CASSPVASGTYPDTQYF.

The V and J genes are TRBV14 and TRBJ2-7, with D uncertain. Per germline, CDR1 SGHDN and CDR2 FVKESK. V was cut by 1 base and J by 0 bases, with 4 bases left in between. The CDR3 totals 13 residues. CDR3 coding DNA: TGTGCCAGCAGCCAAGCCAGCTCCTACGAGCAGTACTTC. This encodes CASSQASSYEQYF.